This TCR beta chain was captured in a study of cytomegalovirus exposure and HLA in healthy donors. The donors belonged to the roughly 110-subject validation cohort, separate from the roughly 720-subject first cohort. Study-level results: Confirmation in vitro established that a few CMV-associated chains were specific for CMV antigens. Across donors, most TCRs were seen rarely, yet some public ones were widespread. The authors listed 164 TCR beta chains as cytomegalovirus-associated.

This clone was counted once. Its cognate antigen is unknown. Clones were read by immunoSEQ multiplex PCR, and TCRdb kept only the in-frame ones, dropping some. This sample has roughly 280,000 clones; 80% to 90% occur once, and the top ten carry roughly 1%. This receptor was identified in a woman aged 18-29 years in good health and CMV-seronegative. Input material: PBMCs.

The CDR3 here is CASGDGQGTGEQYF. CDR3 DNA sequence: TGTGCCAGCGGAGACGGGCAGGGGACGGGCGAGCAGTACTTC. This sequence joins TRBV6-1 and TRBJ2-7; a weak D match, TRBD1 (6 bases). CDR3 length: 14 residues. Trimming shortened V by 8 bases and J by 6 bases, and 20 bases separated the two germline ends. Germline CDR1 reads MNHNS; CDR2 reads SASEGT.